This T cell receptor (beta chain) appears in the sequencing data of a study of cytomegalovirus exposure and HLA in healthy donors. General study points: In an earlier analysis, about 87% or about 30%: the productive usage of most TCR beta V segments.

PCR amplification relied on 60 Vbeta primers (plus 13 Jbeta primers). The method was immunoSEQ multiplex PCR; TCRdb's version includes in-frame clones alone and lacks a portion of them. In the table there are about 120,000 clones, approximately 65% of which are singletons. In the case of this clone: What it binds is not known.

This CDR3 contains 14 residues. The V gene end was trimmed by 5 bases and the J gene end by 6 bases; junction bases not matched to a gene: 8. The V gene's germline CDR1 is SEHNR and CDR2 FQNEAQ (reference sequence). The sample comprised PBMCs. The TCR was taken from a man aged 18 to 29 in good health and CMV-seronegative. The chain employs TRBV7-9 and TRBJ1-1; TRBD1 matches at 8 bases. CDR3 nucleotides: TGTGCCAGCAGCCGAGGACAGGGTAGCGCTGAAGCTTTCTTT. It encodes CASSRGQGSAEAFF.